The 2 T cell receptor beta chains listed next were all sequenced from one sample in a study of blood T cell repertoires in COVID-19. Profiled with immunoSEQ multiplex PCR; TCRdb holds only in-frame clones, not every one. This sample has 160,000 or so clones, with 80% to 90% found just once. Sequenced: peripheral blood. The receptor source for this set is a woman between 65 and 79 years old with COVID-19, enrolled during active disease.

This clone was observed a single time. The J gene is TRBJ2-7, the V gene TRBV5-1; D perhaps matches TRBD1 (5 bases). The CDR3 is made up of 14 amino acids. The V and J ends lost 0 bases and 3 bases respectively, with 10 bases between them. Germline CDR1 SGHRS, CDR2 YFSETQ. The CDR3 DNA is TGCGCCAGCAGCTTGGGGGGCCAGGGCTACGAGCAGTACTTC. Its protein product is CASSLGGQGYEQYF.

The chain couples TRBV2 to TRBJ2-7; TRBD1 aligns across 10 bases. The V gene's germline CDR1 is SNHLY and CDR2 FYNNEI. The J segment lost 3 bases and the V segment lost 8 bases, leaving 10 bases of the junction unmatched. The CDR3 is made up of 15 amino acids. CDR3 amino acids: CASLQYWTGGYEQYF. The CDR3 DNA sequence: TGTGCCAGCCTCCAGTATTGGACAGGGGGCTACGAGCAGTACTTC.